Presented here are 23 T cell receptor beta chains from one specimen sequenced in a study of shared clonotypes between healthy human individuals. Produced via immunoSEQ multiplex PCR; TCRdb's table is partial and in-frame only. The table includes millions of clones, approximately 94% detected once. Naive CD8 cells lacked CD45RO and underwent positive selection for CCR7, leaving out terminally differentiated effector memory CD45RA+ cells. Sequencing was carried out using naive CD8+ T cells sorted from blood. These receptor sequences come from a man between 18 and 29 years old in good health.

This chain uses TRBV4-1 with TRBJ1-5, with no clear D. Germline V CDR1 and CDR2: MGHRA, YSYEKL. This CDR3 contains 15 residues. V lost 0 bases and J 6 bases, leaving 12 bases between the germline ends. DNA for the CDR3: TGCGCCAGCAGCCAAGATCCGGGGATGGGTCAGCCCCAGCATTTT. Translating it yields CASSQDPGMGQPQHF.

The gene calls are TRBV5-1 and TRBJ1-2; 9 bases are a match to TRBD1. Unmatched junction bases numbered 4, after V lost 0 bases and J lost 4 bases. Germline V lookup: CDR1 SGHRS, CDR2 YFSETQ. CDR3 size: 15 residues. For the CDR3, the DNA is TGCGCCAGCAGCTTGGCCGCGGGACAGGGCTATGGCTACACCTTC. Translation: CASSLAAGQGYGYTF. The full variable domain, its missing parts supplied by reference TRBV5-1 and TRBJ1-2, is KAGVTQTPRYLIKTRGQQVTLSCSPISGHRSVSWYQQTPGQGLQFLFEYFSETQRNKGNFPGRFSGRQFSNSRSEMNVSTLELGDSALYLCASSLAAGQGYGYTFGSGTRLTVV.

The CDR3 nucleotides read TGTGCCAGCAGTTACTCCCCGGGGGGGGGACTGTACGAGCAGTACTTC. It translates to CASSYSPGGGLYEQYF. The chain links TRBV6-5 to TRBJ2-7; 8 positions match TRBD2. CDR3 length: 16 residues. Unmatched junction bases numbered 8, after V lost 0 bases and J lost 4 bases. Germline V gene sequence: CDR1 MNHEY, CDR2 SVGAGI.

The chain employs TRBV6-1 and TRBJ1-4; 12 positions agree with TRBD1. V shed 4 bases and J 8 bases; nucleotides not matched to a gene: 11. The CDR3 has 17 amino acids. Germline-derived CDR1 and CDR2 are MNHNS and SASEGT. CDR3: CASSVGGTGGRYEKLFF. The CDR3 coding sequence is TGTGCCAGCAGTGTGGGAGGGACAGGGGGCCGATACGAAAAACTGTTTTTT.

V gene TRBV2 combines with J gene TRBJ2-3, with TRBD2 as a possible D gene (5 bases). This CDR3 spans 16 amino acids. Germline CDR1 reads SNHLY; CDR2 reads FYNNEI. Trimming left V 6 bases short and J 0 bases short, with 16 bases between. CDR3 sequence: CASSARASLSTDTQYF. In DNA, the CDR3 is TGTGCCAGCAGCGCGAGGGCTAGCTTGAGCACAGATACGCAGTATTTT.

J is TRBJ2-7 and V is TRBV27; TRBD1 is a possible D gene (5 bases). The V end lost 5 bases, the J end lost 2 bases, and 19 bases lay between the germline ends. In germline, CDR1 is MNHEY, CDR2 SMNVEV (reference sequence). The CDR3 is made up of 16 amino acids. CDR3 bases: TGTGCCAGCAGTCCCTCGGTGGGGCAAGTACCCTACGAGCAGTACTTC. It specifies CASSPSVGQVPYEQYF.

The chain is built from TRBV9 and TRBJ1-1; 8 nucleotides align to TRBD1. The CDR3 runs 15 residues. Germline CDR1 and CDR2: SGDLS and YYNGEE. V dropped 5 bases and J dropped 11; count of bases not matched to a gene: 17. CDR3 bases: TGTGCCAGCAGTGATATACCCGAAGCAGGGGGCAGGGCTTTCTTT. Translated, it gives CASSDIPEAGGRAFF.

The chain has TRBV21-1 and TRBJ2-5; TRBD1 was called by the table and not checked on the DNA. TRBV21-1 is reported as a pseudogene. The CDR3 is 16 residues long. The CDR3 region has the DNA TGTGCCAGCAGCAAGGGGAACAGGGCGCGGATGGAGACCCAGTACTTC. Protein sequence: CASSKGNRARMETQYF.

In the case of this clone: The sample holds other DNA sequences that translate to the same CDR3. The V call is TRBV10-1, the J call TRBJ1-1, with D possibly matching TRBD1 (5 bases). The germline CDR1 and CDR2 sequences are WNHNN and SYGVQD (reference sequence). This CDR3 has 14 residues. V gave up 2 bases and J gave up 1 base, with 8 bases separating them. The CDR3 spells CASSEGTANTEAFF. For the CDR3, the DNA is TGCGCCAGCAGTGAGGGGACCGCGAACACTGAAGCTTTCTTT.

The chain joins TRBV11-2 to TRBJ1-2, with D uncertain. CDR3 length: 16 residues. The germline V gene has CDR1 SGHAT and CDR2 FQNNGV. Trimming stripped 4 bases from V and 0 bases from J, with 15 bases between. The CDR3 coding sequence is TGTGCCAGCAGCTGGGTTGGGAGTGACTCTAACTATGGCTACACCTTC. It translates to CASSWVGSDSNYGYTF.

The rearrangement joins TRBV19 to TRBJ2-7; 10 bases match TRBD1. CDR3 size: 14 residues. From germline, CDR1 is LNHDA and CDR2 SQIVND (reference sequence). V lost 6 bases and J lost 0; bases outside the gene matches: 2. CDR3 protein: CASSGQGDSYEQYF. The CDR3 nucleotides read TGTGCCAGTAGCGGACAGGGGGACTCCTACGAGCAGTACTTC.

The V and J genes are TRBV28 and TRBJ1-1; TRBD1 might be the D (5 bases). The germline V gene has CDR1 MDHEN and CDR2 SYDVKM. This CDR3 is 17 amino acids long. Trimming left V 2 bases short and J 0 bases short, with 16 bases between. The CDR3 coding sequence is TGTGCCAGCAGTTTACCGGGGGAACAGCGGATGAACACTGAAGCTTTCTTT. Translating it yields CASSLPGEQRMNTEAFF.

V is TRBV7-6 and J is TRBJ2-5; the match to TRBD1 covers 8 bases. Germline V CDR1 and CDR2: SGHVS, FNYEAQ. V lost 0 bases to trimming and J lost 2 bases; unmatched junction nucleotides: 5. CDR3 size: 16 residues. CDR3 nucleotide sequence: TGTGCCAGCAGCTTAGCGGGACAGGTGCTTCAAGAGACCCAGTACTTC. Translated: CASSLAGQVLQETQYF.

This chain joins TRBV6-6 and TRBJ1-1; no reliable D call. The V and J ends lost 4 bases and 3 bases respectively, with 6 bases between them. CDR3 length: 12 residues. Germline V lookup: CDR1 MNHNY, CDR2 SVGAGI (reference sequence). The CDR3 region is CASSSSYTEAFF. As DNA, the CDR3 is TGTGCCAGCAGTTCCTCGTACACTGAAGCTTTCTTT.

As concerns this clone: At one boundary the junction diverges from the germline segment, which might be a read error. The chain joins TRBV7-7 to TRBJ2-2; D unclear. This CDR3 is 13 amino acids long. Per the germline V gene, CDR1 is SSHAT and CDR2 is FNYEAQ (reference sequence). CDR3 coding DNA: TGTGCTAGCAGGCAAGGAAACACCGGGGAGCTGTTTTTT. Protein product: CASRQGNTGELFF.

The rearrangement uses TRBV15 and TRBJ2-1; D possibly corresponds to TRBD2 (5 bases). Germline CDR1 reads LNHNV; CDR2 reads YYDKDF (reference sequence). The V end lost 3 bases, the J end lost 9 bases, and 15 bases lay between the germline ends. This CDR3 has 14 residues. CDR3 sequence reads: CATSSTLTKAEQFF. DNA for the CDR3: TGTGCCACCAGCAGCACACTGACTAAGGCTGAGCAGTTCTTC.

The count of this clone is one. The same CDR3 arises from other DNA sequences in this sample as well. The V call is TRBV5-1, the J call TRBJ2-7, with D unclear. The CDR3 runs 14 residues. Germline CDR1 reads SGHRS; CDR2 reads YFSETQ. Trimming took 0 bases from V and 2 from J, leaving 9 bases between them. CDR3 coding DNA: TGCGCCAGCAGCTTGGCCGGGTCTCCCTACGAGCAGTACTTC. Amino acid sequence: CASSLAGSPYEQYF.

CDR3 in amino acids: CASSLLGVGGVGNEQFF. CDR3 nucleotide sequence: TGTGCCAGCAGTTTATTAGGAGTTGGTGGGGTGGGCAATGAGCAGTTCTTC. The rearrangement uses TRBV27 and TRBJ2-1; D gene uncertain. Per germline, CDR1 MNHEY and CDR2 SMNVEV (reference sequence). CDR3 length equals 17 residues. V was trimmed by 1 base and J by 6 bases, leaving 19 bases between them.

The V gene is TRBV15, the J gene TRBJ2-7, with a tentative D call TRBD1 (6 bases). Germline V gives CDR1 LNHNV, CDR2 YYDKDF (reference sequence). The CDR3 sequence is 15 residues long. V dropped 0 bases and J dropped 2 bases, with 11 bases sitting between them. CDR3: CATSRDRGPTYEQYF. The CDR3 DNA reads as TGTGCCACCAGCAGAGACAGGGGCCCCACCTACGAGCAGTACTTC.

The chain joins TRBV11-3 to TRBJ2-2, with D tentatively TRBD1 (5 bases). The V end lost 4 bases, the J end lost 3 bases, and 15 bases lay between the germline ends. Germline values: CDR1 SGHNT, CDR2 YENEEA. CDR3 length: 16 residues. CDR3 DNA sequence: TGTGCCAGCAGCTCCGGACACATCTCCGACACCGGGGAGCTGTTTTTT. Translation gives CASSSGHISDTGELFF.

This chain joins TRBV25-1 and TRBJ2-1; unclear D gene. This CDR3 region has 11 residues. Germline CDR1 reads MGHDK; CDR2 reads SYGVNS. Trimming left V 4 bases short and J 6 bases short, with 4 bases between. The CDR3 protein is CASSGGNEQFF. Here the CDR3 DNA reads TGTGCCAGCAGTGGTGGCAATGAGCAGTTCTTC.

Details on this clone: Other DNA sequences in the sample encode the same CDR3. V gene TRBV5-6 combines with J gene TRBJ2-7; no definite D call. The CDR3 spans 12 residues. V was cut by 2 bases and J by 0 bases, with 3 bases left in between. Germline loops: CDR1 SGHDT, CDR2 YYEEEE. The CDR3 DNA is TGTGCCAGCAGCTTCGGCTCCTACGAGCAGTACTTC. The encoded protein is CASSFGSYEQYF.

The CDR3 bases are TGTGCCAGCACCGCGGTCGGGACAGACTATGGCTACACCTTC. It translates to CASTAVGTDYGYTF. The gene calls are TRBV5-4 and TRBJ1-2, with TRBD1 matching 7 bases. CDR3 length: 14 amino acids. The trim removed 6 bases at V and 3 bases at J, leaving 8 bases unmatched. CDR1 is SGHNT and CDR2 is YYREEE in the germline V gene (reference sequence).